Listed here are 23 T cell receptor beta chains from one sample, sequenced in a study of blood T cell repertoires in COVID-19. Repertoires were generated with immunoSEQ multiplex PCR, while TCRdb's copy carries only in-frame clones and drops some. The sample shows about 250,000 clones, approximately 90% of them seen only once. Sequenced sample: peripheral blood. These receptors all come from a woman aged 40 to 55 who had recovered from COVID-19.

The V call is TRBV10-3, the J call TRBJ2-5, with 11 bases identical to TRBD1. The J segment lost 2 bases and the V segment lost 11 bases, leaving 4 bases of the junction unmatched. Germline V CDR1 and CDR2: ENHRY, SYGVKD. The CDR3 runs 13 residues. CDR3 nucleotide sequence: TGTGCCGTCCGGGACAGGGGGCAAGAGACCCAGTACTTC. This gives the protein CAVRDRGQETQYF.

This chain uses TRBV6-2 or TRBV6-3 with TRBJ2-7, with a weak D call TRBD2 (6 bases). The CDR3 spans 16 residues. Germline lookup yields CDR1 MNHEY and CDR2 SVGEGT. Trimming took 2 bases from V and 0 from J, leaving 14 bases between them. CDR3 amino acids: CASSYRAGGTSYEQYV. The CDR3 DNA reads TGTGCCAGCAGTTACAGGGCGGGCGGGACCTCCTACGAGCAGTACGTC.

This clone has only one observation. CDR3 sequence (DNA): TGTGCCAGTAGTAGCCAGGATGCCCCCGGCACCTTC. As protein: CASSSQDAPGTF. The chain couples TRBV19 to TRBJ1-2, with D uncertain. The V gene lost 4 bases and the J gene lost 13 bases, with 16 bases spanning the gap. Looked up from germline, CDR1 is LNHDA and CDR2 is SQIVND (reference sequence). CDR3 length equals 12 residues.

The chain carries TRBV5-1 and TRBJ2-1; 8 bases align to TRBD2. V was pared by 6 bases and J by 9 bases, with 14 bases of the junction left unmatched. The CDR3 has 15 residues. CDR1 is SGHRS and CDR2 is YFSETQ in the germline V gene. Written as DNA, the CDR3 is TGCGCCAGCAACCATCGGGAGGGGGTTCTGGGTGAGCAGTTCTTC. It specifies CASNHREGVLGEQFF.

This chain joins TRBV5-6 and TRBJ2-5, with D perhaps TRBD1 (7 bases). The CDR3 extends over 13 amino acids. In germline, CDR1 is SGHDT, CDR2 YYEEEE. V was pared by 6 bases and J by 5 bases, with 14 bases between. CDR3 nucleotides: TGTGCCAGCACCCCCCCAGGGGGGGAGACCCAGTACTTC. Protein: CASTPPGGETQYF.

The genes are TRBV30 and TRBJ1-4; 10 bases align to TRBD1. CDR3 size: 15 residues. V lost 0 bases, J lost 7 bases, and 5 bases stayed unmatched. CDR1 and CDR2 from the germline V gene are GTSNPN and SVGIG (reference sequence). Here the CDR3 reads CAWSVHGTGVEKLFF. CDR3 coding DNA: TGTGCCTGGAGTGTACATGGGACAGGGGTTGAAAAACTGTTTTTT.

The chain has TRBV21-1 and TRBJ2-1; TRBD2, the table's D call, lacks a check against the DNA. TRBV21-1 corresponds to a pseudogene. This CDR3 has 14 residues. CDR3 DNA: TGTGCCAGCAGCAAAGTGGCGGGACCCAATGTGCAGTTCTTC. Translated: CASSKVAGPNVQFF.

This rearrangement joins TRBV5-1 to TRBJ2-5; 11 bases fit TRBD2. With V trimmed by 4 bases and J by 2 bases, 7 bases remained unmatched. The germline CDR1 and CDR2 sequences are SGHRS and YFSETQ. This CDR3 has 16 amino acids. In DNA form, the CDR3 reads TGCGCCAGCAGCACGAAACTAGCGGGAGAACAAGAGACCCAGTACTTC. Residues: CASSTKLAGEQETQYF.

The rearrangement joins TRBV6-5 to TRBJ1-4; the D gene is possibly TRBD1 (6 bases). Looked up from germline, CDR1 is MNHEY and CDR2 is SVGAGI. This CDR3 spans 12 amino acids. With 10 bases removed from V and 8 bases from J, the gap between germline ends came to 14 bases. The CDR3: CAMRGTGEKLFF. The DNA of the CDR3 is TGTGCCATGAGGGGGACGGGAGAAAAACTGTTTTTT.

Regarding this clone: The same CDR3 can be traced to other DNA sequences in this sample. The chain carries TRBV7-2 and TRBJ2-1, with 9 bases aligning to TRBD1. Germline CDR1 and CDR2: SGHTA and FQGNSA. The CDR3 contains 15 residues. V lost 5 bases, J lost 6 bases, and 8 bases stayed unmatched. The CDR3 loop reads CASSPTGGSGNEQFF. In nucleotides, the CDR3 is TGTGCCAGCAGCCCGACAGGGGGTTCCGGCAATGAGCAGTTCTTC.

This chain joins TRBV5-4 and TRBJ2-2; 11 bases are shared with TRBD2. The junction had 10 bases not matched to a gene; V was cut back by 0 bases and J by 6 bases. CDR1 is SGHNT and CDR2 is YYREEE in the germline V gene (reference sequence). This CDR3 is built from 18 residues. The CDR3: CASSLGTGRGLAAGELFF. Written as DNA, the CDR3 is TGTGCCAGCAGCTTGGGGACAGGCCGGGGACTAGCGGCCGGGGAGCTGTTTTTT.

For the CDR3, the DNA is TGTGCCAGCAGGGATCGACAGGGTAATCAGCCCCAGCATTTT. Translating it yields CASRDRQGNQPQHF. This rearrangement joins TRBV2 to TRBJ1-5; 7 bases align to TRBD1. The CDR3 extends over 14 amino acids. Germline loops: CDR1 SNHLY, CDR2 FYNNEI. The junction had 6 bases not matched to a gene; V was cut back by 6 bases and J by 4 bases.

This clone has just a few counts. V gene TRBV6-2 or TRBV6-3 combines with J gene TRBJ2-7; 9 nucleotides match TRBD2. The trim removed 6 bases at V and 2 bases at J, leaving 8 bases unmatched. This CDR3 is 15 amino acids long. Germline V gene sequence: CDR1 MNHEY, CDR2 SVGEGT. The CDR3 DNA reads TGTGCCAGCAGCACCGATAGCGGGAGACCCTACGAGCAGTACTTC. This sequence encodes CASSTDSGRPYEQYF.

This sequence joins TRBV5-1 and TRBJ1-2; 10 bases are a match to TRBD1. Germline-derived CDR1 and CDR2 are SGHRS and YFSETQ. Trimming at V came to 4 bases and at J to 6 bases, leaving 6 bases not matched to a gene. The CDR3 loop spans 14 amino acids. The CDR3 DNA is TGCGCCAGCAGCCGCGGGACAGGGGAGGATGGCTACACCTTC. It translates to CASSRGTGEDGYTF.

This chain links TRBV7-9 with TRBJ1-5; D not certain. V was pared by 1 base and J by 6 bases, with 10 bases between. CDR3 size: 14 residues. Germline assignment: CDR1 SEHNR and CDR2 FQNEAQ (reference sequence). The CDR3 coding sequence is TGTGCCAGCAGCTTAGGCGGGGAATCTCAGCCCCAGCATTTT. This gives the protein CASSLGGESQPQHF.

The sample holds one count of this clone. Other DNA variants within this sample encode the same CDR3. The V and J genes are TRBV7-9 and TRBJ1-2; the match to TRBD1 covers 8 bases. CDR1 and CDR2 from the germline V gene are SEHNR and FQNEAQ (reference sequence). The CDR3 contains 12 residues. Trimming at V came to 4 bases and at J to 7 bases, leaving 2 bases not matched to a gene. The CDR3 DNA sequence: TGTGCCAGCAGCTCCGACAGGGGTGGCTACACCTTC. Translation gives CASSSDRGGYTF.

The V call is TRBV14, the J call TRBJ2-4; 8 nucleotides agree with TRBD2. The CDR3 spans 15 residues. Germline V lookup: CDR1 SGHDN, CDR2 FVKESK. Losses at the gene ends were 1 base for V and 3 bases for J; bases not matched to a gene: 2. CDR3 nucleotides: TGTGCCAGCAGCCAAGGGGGACTAGTCAAAAACATTCAGTACTTC. Its protein is CASSQGGLVKNIQYF.

The chain uses TRBV29-1 and TRBJ1-5; D may be TRBD1 (5 bases). The germline V gene has CDR1 SQVTM and CDR2 ANQGSEA. The V end was cut by 4 bases, the J end by 4 bases, with 11 bases between. There are 13 residues in the CDR3. The CDR3 bases are TGCAGCGTTGCCCGGGGGGGAAATCAGCCCCAGCATTTT. It is translated as CSVARGGNQPQHF.

This sequence joins TRBV7-2 and TRBJ2-2; 15 bases line up with TRBD2. This CDR3 spans 17 amino acids. With 5 bases clipped from V and 5 bases from J, the junction kept 6 bases outside the gene matches. Germline V gene sequence: CDR1 SGHTA, CDR2 FQGNSA. As DNA, the CDR3 is TGTGCCAGCAGCCCACAAGGACTAGCGGGAGGGACCGGGGAGCTGTTTTTT. Protein sequence: CASSPQGLAGGTGELFF.

The gene calls are TRBV29-1 and TRBJ2-2; weak D call: TRBD2 (7 bases). The germline CDR1 and CDR2 sequences are SQVTM and ANQGSEA. This CDR3 region has 17 residues. The V end was cut by 4 bases, the J end by 2 bases, with 20 bases between. CDR3: CSVGPSTGRGNTGELFF. The CDR3 DNA reads TGCAGCGTTGGGCCCAGCACAGGGAGGGGAAACACCGGGGAGCTGTTTTTT.

This chain links TRBV7-9 with TRBJ1-2; weak D call: TRBD1 (5 bases). Trimming took 5 bases from V and 3 from J, leaving 22 bases between them. Germline assignment: CDR1 SEHNR and CDR2 FQNEAQ (reference sequence). CDR3 size: 17 residues. This CDR3 reads CASSPYVGLGSDYGYTF. In DNA form, the CDR3 reads TGTGCCAGCAGCCCTTATGTGGGGCTCGGCAGTGACTATGGCTACACCTTC.

The chain couples TRBV5-1 to TRBJ2-6; tentative D call: TRBD1 (6 bases). In germline, CDR1 is SGHRS, CDR2 YFSETQ. Trimming removed 4 bases from V and 0 bases from J, with 11 bases in between. The CDR3 is 16 residues long. The CDR3 region is CASSPQGPSGANVLTF. CDR3 sequence (DNA): TGCGCCAGCAGCCCACAGGGTCCCTCTGGGGCCAACGTCCTGACTTTC.

The chain employs TRBV12-3 or TRBV12-4 and TRBJ2-1; tentative D call: TRBD1 (6 bases). Trimming cost V 5 bases and J 12 bases, with 11 bases left between them. This CDR3 is built from 11 residues. CDR3 DNA: TGTGCCAGCAGTCCGTTGGGGGCGCAGTTCTTC. Translation gives CASSPLGAQFF.